The 8 T cell receptor beta chains reported below all come from one sample, sequenced in a study of blood T cell repertoires in COVID-19. Clones were sequenced by immunoSEQ multiplex PCR, and TCRdb holds only the in-frame ones, with some missing. In the table there are approximately 270,000 clones, 90% to 95% of which are singletons. The sequenced material came from PBMCs or T cells enriched from blood (not recorded which). The receptors here all came from a human donor in a cohort exposed to, infected with or recovered from COVID-19 (not recorded which). The donor label of this sample is uncertain.

The chain couples TRBV4-3 to TRBJ1-4, with TRBD1 matching 9 bases. The J segment lost 4 bases and the V segment lost 4 bases, leaving 1 base of the junction unmatched. Germline CDR1 is LGHNA and CDR2 is YSLEER. This CDR3 spans 14 amino acids. CDR3 in DNA: TGCGCCAGCAGCCTGGGACAGGGTAATGAAAAACTGTTTTTT. Translated, it gives CASSLGQGNEKLFF.

This chain uses TRBV30 with TRBJ1-3; 7 nucleotides agree with TRBD1. From germline, CDR1 is GTSNPN and CDR2 SVGIG (reference sequence). V dropped 2 bases and J dropped 4; count of bases not matched to a gene: 2. This CDR3 contains 13 residues. CDR3 nucleotides: TGTGCCTGGAGTACAGGGGACGGAAACACCATATATTTT. Amino acid sequence: CAWSTGDGNTIYF.

The V gene is TRBV5-1, the J gene TRBJ2-1, with a weak D call TRBD2 (5 bases). The CDR3 runs 11 residues. Between the trimmed V and J ends, which lost 3 bases and 15 bases, there was a span of 13 bases. Germline values: CDR1 SGHRS, CDR2 YFSETQ. The CDR3 loop is CASSSGVGGFF. CDR3 sequence (DNA): TGCGCCAGCAGCTCGGGCGTTGGAGGGTTCTTC.

The CDR3 reads CASSQSMEGAGSNYGYTF. The CDR3 DNA reads TGCGCCAGCAGCCAATCCATGGAGGGGGCAGGGTCGAACTATGGCTACACCTTC. This chain joins TRBV4-1 and TRBJ1-2; 7 bases align to TRBD1. The CDR3 totals 18 residues. V gave up 2 bases and J gave up 2 bases; unmatched junction bases: 14. Germline V gene data show CDR1 as MGHRA and CDR2 as YSYEKL.

The rearrangement links TRBV30 to TRBJ2-3; 9 nucleotides line up with TRBD2. Germline CDR1 GTSNPN, CDR2 SVGIG (reference sequence). V lost 5 bases to trimming and J lost 5 bases; unmatched junction nucleotides: 11. The CDR3 loop spans 15 amino acids. The CDR3 nucleotides are TGTGCCTGGGGCATGGCGGGGGGGCAGTTAGATACGCAGTATTTT. Protein: CAWGMAGGQLDTQYF.

V usage is TRBV3-1 (or the pseudogene TRBV3-2) and J usage is TRBJ2-3; 11 bases agree with TRBD2. V shed 0 bases, J shed 6 bases, and the junction held 8 bases outside the gene matches. This CDR3 spans 17 amino acids. The germline gives CDR1 LGHDT, CDR2 YNNKEL (reference sequence). This chain's CDR3 is CASSQDWLAGGWDTQYF. CDR3 DNA: TGTGCCAGCAGCCAAGACTGGCTAGCGGGGGGTTGGGATACGCAGTATTTT.

The J gene is TRBJ2-5, the V gene TRBV7-2, with unresolved D. The CDR3 extends over 13 amino acids. Between the trimmed V and J ends, which lost 3 bases and 1 base, there was a span of 6 bases. The germline CDR1 and CDR2 sequences are SGHTA and FQGNSA. The CDR3 region is CASSFSSQETQYF. CDR3 sequence (DNA): TGTGCCAGCAGCTTCTCGAGCCAAGAGACCCAGTACTTC.

This chain uses TRBV2 with TRBJ2-7, with D perhaps matching TRBD1 (6 bases). This CDR3 has 17 residues. V gave up 4 bases and J gave up 3 bases, with 22 bases separating them. The germline V gene encodes CDR1 SNHLY and CDR2 FYNNEI. The CDR3 region has the DNA TGTGCCAGCAGTGCCCGCATGTCCGGGACAAGCAGCTACGAGCAGTACTTC. Translating gives CASSARMSGTSSYEQYF. Supplemented by reference TRBV2 and TRBJ2-7, the full variable domain reads EPEVTQTPSHQVTQMGQEVILRCVPISNHLYFYWYRQILGQKVEFLVSFYNNEISEKSEIFDDQFSVERPDGSNFTLKIRSTKLEDSAMYFCASSARMSGTSSYEQYFGPGTRLTVT.